This is a list of T cell receptor beta chains from one sample in a study of blood T cell repertoires in COVID-19. Sequenced by immunoSEQ multiplex PCR; TCRdb stores in-frame clones only, minus some. The top ten clones hold roughly 3% of a sample with under 250,000 clones, about 90% of them seen once. Sequencing was done on a sample of PBMCs or T cells enriched from blood (not recorded which). The receptor source for this set is a woman aged 35 to 49 who had been exposed to COVID-19. Each CDR3 is given with its conserved first and last residue. The D gene is left open where the match is weak. Size values are once, few and many counts, or a class for expanded clones, and some rows have none.

J gene,clone size,D gene,V gene,CDR3 DNA,CDR3 protein
TRBJ1-1,NA,NA,TRBV5-4,TGTGCCAGCAGCTTGGGAGGGGGATTGAACACTGAAGCTTTCTTT,CASSLGGGLNTEAFF
TRBJ2-1,NA,NA,TRBV28,TGTGCCAGCAGATCGACAAGCAGCTCCTACAATGAGCAGTTCTTC,CASRSTSSSYNEQFF
TRBJ1-2,NA,NA,TRBV7-2,TGTGCCAGCAGCTTAGGGCAGGGTGCCTATGGCTACACCTTC,CASSLGQGAYGYTF
TRBJ1-4,NA,TRBD1,TRBV9,TGTGCCAGCAGCGTAGGGGACAGGGGGAAGGCTAATGAAAAACTGTTTTTT,CASSVGDRGKANEKLFF
TRBJ1-6,NA,NA,TRBV6-5,TGTGCCAGCAGTTACGGTGGGGGCAGGTCACCCCTCCACTTT,CASSYGGGRSPLHF
TRBJ1-5,once,TRBD1,TRBV28,TGTGCCAGCAGTTATAGGGGGCTGGTAAGCAATCAGCCCCAGCATTTT,CASSYRGLVSNQPQHF
TRBJ2-2,NA,NA,TRBV1,TGCACCAGCGTCCGAGACAGGGGCACCGGGGAGCTGTTTTTT,CTSVRDRGTGELFF
TRBJ1-5,NA,NA,TRBV6-5,TGTGCCAGCAGCAAAGACCCAGGGGTCAATCAGCCCCAGCATTTT,CASSKDPGVNQPQHF
TRBJ1-1,NA,NA,TRBV19,TGTGCCAGTAGTATTGGGGGGTATGGGGCCGAAGCTTTCTTT,CASSIGGYGAEAFF
TRBJ1-6,NA,NA,TRBV30,TGTGCCTCAGGGCCTTTGCCCGGCTCCTATAATTCACCCCTCCACTTT,CASGPLPGSYNSPLHF
TRBJ1-3,NA,NA,TRBV19,TGTGCCAGTGGCGCCTTGAGACAGCTTACTGGAAACACCATATATTTT,CASGALRQLTGNTIYF
TRBJ2-5,NA,TRBD2,TRBV5-4,TGTGCCAGCAGCCCCTATAGCGGGAGGGCAAAAGAGACCCAGTACTTC,CASSPYSGRAKETQYF
TRBJ1-1,NA,TRBD1,TRBV27,TGTGCCAGCAGTTTGGACAGGGGTTTCGTTGCTTTCTTT,CASSLDRGFVAFF
TRBJ2-1,NA,NA,TRBV5-1,TGCGCCAGCTCTGGGGGGATAATGGATGAGCAGTTCTTC,CASSGGIMDEQFF
TRBJ1-1,NA,NA,TRBV5-1,TGTGCCAGCAGCCCGGCCAACGACAGGGAAGCTTTCTTT,CASSPANDREAFF
TRBJ2-5,NA,TRBD2,TRBV4-3,TGCGCCAGCAGCCAAGATCTCGGACTAGCGGCACCACAAGAGACCCAGTACTTC,CASSQDLGLAAPQETQYF
TRBJ2-1,NA,TRBD1,TRBV9,TGTGCCAGCAGCGTAGGAGGACAGGGGGGCATCGGTGAGCAGTTCTTC,CASSVGGQGGIGEQFF
TRBJ1-5,NA,NA,TRBV29-1,TGCAGCGTTGTGCAGGGCGAGGATCAGCCCCAGCATTTT,CSVVQGEDQPQHF
TRBJ1-1,once,NA,TRBV28,TGTGCCAGCAGCGCCGGCACAGGTAAAATGAACACTGAAGCTTTCTTT,CASSAGTGKMNTEAFF
TRBJ1-4,NA,NA,TRBV19,TGTGCCAGTAGTATAGAGTCGACAGAAAGGGTTTTT,CASSIESTERVF
TRBJ1-4,NA,NA,TRBV3-1/TRBV3-2,TGTGCCAGCAGCCAAGTTCTACTCAAGGGGGAAAAACTGTTTTTT,CASSQVLLKGEKLFF
TRBJ1-5,once,NA,TRBV5-6,TGTGCCAGCAGCTTGAGGTCCTACTCGGGACAGCCCCAGCATTTT,CASSLRSYSGQPQHF
TRBJ1-1,once,NA,TRBV19,TGTGCCAGTAGCACACAGGTCCCGAACACTGAAGCTTTCTTT,CASSTQVPNTEAFF
TRBJ1-3,NA,NA,TRBV10-3,TGTGCCATCAGTGAATCAGGGTCTGGAAACACCATATATTTT,CAISESGSGNTIYF
TRBJ2-7,few,TRBD1,TRBV27,TGTGCCAGCAGATGGACAGGTAGCTCCTACGAGCAGTACTTC,CASRWTGSSYEQYF
TRBJ1-5,NA,NA,TRBV27,TGTGCCAGCAGTGATTACGGGGTGGGGAATAGCAATCAGCCCCAGCATTTT,CASSDYGVGNSNQPQHF
TRBJ2-4,NA,NA,TRBV13,TGTGCCAGCAGCTTAGCGGGATCTCTCCTTATCAAAAACATTCAGTACTTC,CASSLAGSLLIKNIQYF
TRBJ1-2,NA,NA,TRBV2,TGTGCCAGCAGTGTCGGACAGTCGACACCTGGCTACACCTTC,CASSVGQSTPGYTF
TRBJ2-3,few,TRBD2,TRBV30,TGTGCCTGGAAAGTTAGCGGGGGTCTCACAGATACGCAGTATTTT,CAWKVSGGLTDTQYF